Detailed here is one T cell receptor beta chain. Its antigen is undetermined. The CDR3 runs 14 residues. Germline V CDR1 and CDR2: SGHAT, FQNNGV. Trimming pared 0 bases from V and 2 bases from J, leaving 6 bases between. This sample stems from a study of cytomegalovirus exposure and HLA in healthy donors. The study, taken as a whole, reports: With later analysis, a missense DCLRE1C variant became linked to TCR beta V- and J-gene trimming. The HLA-A and HLA-B alleles of most subjects were reportedly predicted accurately from TCR beta sequences. Earlier analysis found most TCR beta V segments productive about 90% or about 30% of the time.

It was with 60 Vbeta and 13 Jbeta primers that the PCR ran. As originally analysed: Later work found around 72 million unique TCR beta chains, with 9.5 million to 11 million shared. The data were produced by immunoSEQ multiplex PCR, yet TCRdb's version contains in-frame clones alone and is incomplete. V, J and clone size are taken as reported in that table, and D and trimming were inferred from the DNA itself. Of about 120,000 clones listed, 70% to 75% are singletons. The chain uses TRBV11-2 and TRBJ2-3; D remains ambiguous. The sequence was collected from a woman aged 40 to 50 in good health and CMV-seronegative. Input material: PBMCs. This chain's CDR3 is CASSLDPSTDTQYF. The CDR3 nucleotides are TGTGCCAGCAGCTTAGACCCTTCCACAGATACGCAGTATTTT.